This T cell receptor beta chain came from a study of response to subunit inactivated influenza vaccine (dated by TCRdb to the late 2010s). Study-level background: The study used deep quantitative T cell receptor repertoire profiling to track responses to a trivalent subunit inactivated influenza vaccine. What the study reported, not specific to this receptor: According to the authors, only a limited number of new T cells may be recruited by each seasonal influenza vaccination.

Receptors were amplified or captured by RT-PCR. The instrument given in TCRdb is Illumina HiSeq 2500. TCRdb passed the public sequencing reads through fastp at Q25 and MiXCR, retaining productive beta sequences. A single entry per CDR3 protein holds the most common genes and DNA from its merged rows. This sample gives hundreds of thousands of distinct CDR3 sequences in total; about 17% of them show up just once. Less than 4% of the sample lies in the top ten. CDR1 SQVTM and CDR2 ANQGSEA were looked up in the germline V gene. Measured from the cysteine to the phenylalanine, the CDR3 is 16 residues long. The sequence is cut down to CDR3 DNA, 48 bases in frame from base 1. The V and J ends are trimmed by 1 base and 7 bases, leaving 23 bases between them. Concerning this clonotype itself: Its antigen remains unidentified. Per-base quality was not reported, and no clone a single base away is much larger than it.

The sequence was obtained from a man aged 50 to 75 who received an inactivated influenza vaccine. Donor details come from another sample of the same person, matched by shared clones. The sequenced sample was CD4+ T cells sorted from PBMCs, obtained roughly 24 months after vaccination. The chain was built from TRBV29-1 and TRBJ2-7, with the D gene not clear enough to name. The sequence in DNA is TGCAGCGTTGAAGTTTTAGAAGGCAGGTTCCCACCTGAGCAGTACTTC. Its protein reads: CSVEVLEGRFPPEQYF.